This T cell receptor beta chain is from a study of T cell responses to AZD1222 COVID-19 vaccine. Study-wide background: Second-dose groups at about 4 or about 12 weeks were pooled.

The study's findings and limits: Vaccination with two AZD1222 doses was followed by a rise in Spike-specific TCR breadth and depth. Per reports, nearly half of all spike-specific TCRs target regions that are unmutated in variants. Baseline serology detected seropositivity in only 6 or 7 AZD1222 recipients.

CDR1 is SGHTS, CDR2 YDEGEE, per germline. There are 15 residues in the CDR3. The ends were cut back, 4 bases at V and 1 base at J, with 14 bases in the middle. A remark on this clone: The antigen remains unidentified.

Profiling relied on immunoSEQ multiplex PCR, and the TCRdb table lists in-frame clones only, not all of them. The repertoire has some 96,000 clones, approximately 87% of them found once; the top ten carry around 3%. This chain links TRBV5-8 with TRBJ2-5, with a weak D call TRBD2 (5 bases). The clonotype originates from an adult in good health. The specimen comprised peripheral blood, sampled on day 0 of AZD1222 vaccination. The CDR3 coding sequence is TGTGCCAGCAGCAAGGGCGAACGGGGCCAAGAGACCCAGTACTTC. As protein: CASSKGERGQETQYF.